The clone carrying this T cell receptor beta chain was seen repeatedly, ten times or more. Its cognate antigen is unknown. What was amplified from RNA transcripts were TCR beta CDR3 regions. A first-round RT-PCR of the TCR CDR3 used the HTBI primer set. Each CDR3 protein gets one entry after TCRdb re-called the multiplex PCR reads with MiXCR. The sample has about 360,000 distinct CDR3 sequences, around 14% seen once. This sample was taken from a study of T cells in Graves' hyperthyroidism and ophthalmopathy. The CDR3 extends over 21 amino acids. Trimming stripped 5 bases from V and 4 bases from J, with 33 bases between. Germline lookup yields CDR1 SGHNT and CDR2 YENEEA. Findings and caveats of the study: Researchers found most expanded thyroid clonotypes above 0.001 in blood as well.

Subjects aged 18 to 65 presented with newly diagnosed hyperthyroidism of less than 2 months' duration. Diagnostic assessment was based on clinical symptoms, serum thyroxine and TRAb, thyroid ultrasound and orbital computed tomography. Any symptoms of ophthalmopathy came after the first hyperthyroidism diagnosis, from which the blood sample dates. This receptor was identified in a woman aged 18-30 years with Graves' hyperthyroidism that later progressed to Graves' ophthalmopathy. Sequencing was carried out using blood. The J gene is TRBJ1-5, the V gene TRBV11-3, with a possible D match to TRBD1 (5 bases). DNA for the CDR3: TGTGCCAGCAGCCGACTTACCGGGATTCTTAAGGGACCCGGAGGGAATCAGCCCCAGCATTTT. This sequence encodes CASSRLTGILKGPGGNQPQHF. The variable domain in full, with the rest retrieved from reference TRBV11-3 and TRBJ1-5, is EAGVVQSPRYKIIEKKQPVAFWCNPISGHNTLYWYLQNLGQGPELLIRYENEEAVDDSQLPKDRFSAERLKGVDSTLKIQPAELGDSAVYLCASSRLTGILKGPGGNQPQHFGDGTRLSIL.